These 9 T cell receptor beta chains were all obtained from the same sample, sequenced in a study of shared clonotypes between healthy human individuals. The assay was immunoSEQ multiplex PCR, and TCRdb's table has in-frame clones only and misses some. The table lists over a million clones, around 78% of them singletons. The sample taken for sequencing was memory CD4+ T cells from PBMCs. Described subset: CD45RA-negative fraction. Receptor source: a young man in good health. Some clones in this sample may be carry-over from other donors' samples.

This clone was counted many times. The rearrangement joins TRBV4-2 to TRBJ2-7; no firm D call. With 1 base removed from V and 0 bases from J, the gap between germline ends came to 4 bases. The CDR3 has 13 residues. Germline V gene data show CDR1 as LGHNA and CDR2 as YNFKEQ. CDR3 in amino acids: CASSQGPSYEQYF. The CDR3 nucleotides are TGTGCCAGCAGCCAAGGTCCCTCCTACGAGCAGTACTTC.

The rearrangement links TRBV18 to TRBJ2-5; 7 bases align to TRBD2. This CDR3 is built from 13 residues. Germline CDR1 and CDR2: KGHSH and LQKENI. Trimming at V came to 4 bases and at J to 3 bases, leaving 2 bases not matched to a gene. The CDR3 sequence: CASSLRGEETQYF. In DNA form, the CDR3 reads TGTGCCAGCTCACTTCGGGGGGAAGAGACCCAGTACTTC. The variable domain in full, completed from reference TRBV18 and TRBJ2-5, reads NAGVMQNPRHLVRRRGQEARLRCSPMKGHSHVYWYRQLPEEGLKFMVYLQKENIIDESGMPKERFSAEFPKEGPSILRIQQVVRGDSAAYFCASSLRGEETQYFGPGTRLLVL.

The rearrangement uses TRBV29-1 and TRBJ2-7; 7 nucleotides align to TRBD1. Germline CDR1 reads SQVTM; CDR2 reads ANQGSEA. There are 12 residues in the CDR3. The chain's CDR3 is CDIRTGYYEQYF. In nucleotides, the CDR3 is TGCGACATTCGGACAGGATACTACGAGCAGTACTTC.

This clone has only a few counts. The same CDR3 can be traced to other DNA sequences in this sample. The chain combines TRBV7-9 with TRBJ1-3; 7 bases agree with TRBD1. J gave up 2 bases and V 2 bases, and 3 bases lay outside the gene matches. The CDR3 is made up of 15 amino acids. Germline V gene data show CDR1 as SEHNR and CDR2 as FQNEAQ (reference sequence). DNA for the CDR3: TGTGCCAGCAGCTTACGGGGGACAGCTGGAAACACCATATATTTT. Encoded protein: CASSLRGTAGNTIYF. Combining the CDR3 with reference TRBV7-9 and TRBJ1-3 gives the whole variable domain DTGVSQNPRHKITKRGQNVTFRCDPISEHNRLYWYRQTLGQGPEFLTYFQNEAQLEKSRLLSDRFSAERPKGSFSTLEIQRTEQGDSAMYLCASSLRGTAGNTIYFGEGSWLTVV.

The genes are TRBV28 and TRBJ2-2, with D uncertain. In germline, CDR1 is MDHEN, CDR2 SYDVKM. V was pared by 5 bases and J by 0 bases, with 19 bases between. This CDR3 has 18 amino acids. The CDR3 sequence is CASSPLGRNTANTGELFF. DNA for the CDR3: TGTGCCAGCAGTCCTCTGGGCCGTAATACCGCGAACACCGGGGAGCTGTTTTTT.

The sample holds a few counts of this clone. CDR3 DNA: TGCGCCAGCAGCTTGGCGACGGGGAATGGCTACACCTTC. Its translation: CASSLATGNGYTF. The chain is built from TRBV5-1 and TRBJ1-2; D is unclear. The germline gives CDR1 SGHRS, CDR2 YFSETQ. The CDR3 extends over 13 amino acids. The V end lost 0 bases, the J end lost 6 bases, and 9 bases lay between the germline ends. The full variable domain, with the rest looked up from reference TRBV5-1 and TRBJ1-2, is KAGVTQTPRYLIKTRGQQVTLSCSPISGHRSVSWYQQTPGQGLQFLFEYFSETQRNKGNFPGRFSGRQFSNSRSEMNVSTLELGDSALYLCASSLATGNGYTFGSGTRLTVV.

The chain joins TRBV29-1 to TRBJ2-5, with 8 bases aligning to TRBD2. Per germline, CDR1 SQVTM and CDR2 ANQGSEA. Trimming at V came to 3 bases and at J to 5 bases, leaving 11 bases not matched to a gene. The CDR3 runs 15 residues. The CDR3 loop reads CSVEALAGIRETQYF. The CDR3, as DNA: TGCAGCGTTGAGGCGCTAGCGGGCATCCGGGAGACCCAGTACTTC.

Concerning this clone itself: Different DNA sequences within this sample yield the same CDR3. CDR3 bases: TGTGCCAGCAGTGAAGCTGGCGAGCAGTACTTC. Encoded protein: CASSEAGEQYF. This chain uses TRBV6-1 with TRBJ2-7; the D is unclear. Germline V gene data show CDR1 as MNHNS and CDR2 as SASEGT. This CDR3 is 11 amino acids long. Trimming cost V 0 bases and J 6 bases, with 3 bases left between them.

This chain links TRBV7-2 with TRBJ1-6; no clear D gene. V lost 2 bases to trimming and J lost 3 bases, with 5 bases between them. The CDR3 is 14 residues long. Germline assignment: CDR1 SGHTA and CDR2 FQGNSA. As DNA, the CDR3 is TGTGCCAGCAGCTTATTGGGCTATAATTCACCCCTCCACTTT. Translation: CASSLLGYNSPLHF.